Below, 22 T cell receptor beta chains from the same sample are listed, as sequenced in a study of blood T cell repertoires in COVID-19. Sequenced by immunoSEQ multiplex PCR; TCRdb stores in-frame clones only, minus some. Of tens of thousands of clones detected, about nine tenths appear once; the ten largest clones hold around 9%. The sample comprised peripheral blood. The source is a human donor in a cohort sampled during active COVID-19.

The gene calls are TRBV5-1 and TRBJ2-1, with 9 nucleotides matching TRBD2. This CDR3 comprises 13 residues. Germline lookup yields CDR1 SGHRS and CDR2 YFSETQ. Unmatched junction bases numbered 5, after V lost 7 bases and J lost 6 bases. In DNA, the CDR3 is TGCGCCAGCTATAGCGGGAGTGGCAATGAGCAGTTCTTC. Protein product: CASYSGSGNEQFF.

This clone came up once. The CDR3 protein is CASSLGQGEMETQYF. CDR3 DNA: TGCGCCAGCAGCTTGGGACAGGGGGAGATGGAGACCCAGTACTTC. This chain connects TRBV5-1 to TRBJ2-5; 9 bases fit TRBD1. CDR3 length equals 15 residues. Germline lookup yields CDR1 SGHRS and CDR2 YFSETQ. J gave up 5 bases and V 0 bases, and 5 bases lay outside the gene matches.

The rearrangement links TRBV5-1 to TRBJ2-3; D not resolved. V lost 0 bases and J 0 bases, leaving 8 bases between the germline ends. The germline CDR1 and CDR2 sequences are SGHRS and YFSETQ. The CDR3 is 15 amino acids. The CDR3 DNA reads as TGCGCCAGCAGCTTGGGCTACCCTAGCACAGATACGCAGTATTTT. Its protein is CASSLGYPSTDTQYF.

V usage is TRBV5-5 and J usage is TRBJ1-2; 11 positions match TRBD1. Trimming cost V 3 bases and J 3 bases; bases outside gene matches: 4. CDR3 size: 15 residues. The germline gives CDR1 SGHKS, CDR2 YYEKEE (reference sequence). The CDR3 coding sequence is TGTGCCAGCAGCTGGACAGGGGGCCAAGACTATGGCTACACCTTC. Its protein product is CASSWTGGQDYGYTF.

The J gene is TRBJ2-7, the V gene TRBV19; 10 nucleotides match TRBD2. V shed 5 bases and J 2 bases; nucleotides not matched to a gene: 6. The CDR3 loop spans 15 amino acids. Germline values: CDR1 LNHDA, CDR2 SQIVND (reference sequence). CDR3 protein: CASSDPSGGAYEQYF. Written as DNA, the CDR3 is TGTGCCAGTAGTGATCCTAGCGGGGGAGCCTACGAGCAGTACTTC.

The chain recombines TRBV5-8 with TRBJ1-4, with a possible D match to TRBD1 (5 bases). Germline CDR1 is SGHTS and CDR2 is YDEGEE. This CDR3 has 16 residues. The V and J ends lost 0 bases and 5 bases respectively, with 14 bases between them. The CDR3 here is CASSLVGAGRNEKLFF. The CDR3 DNA sequence: TGTGCCAGCAGCTTGGTGGGCGCAGGGCGGAATGAAAAACTGTTTTTT.

The chain carries TRBV18 and TRBJ2-1; perhaps TRBD1 as D (5 bases). CDR1 and CDR2 (germline): KGHSH, LQKENI. Trimming pared 3 bases from V and 7 bases from J, leaving 13 bases between. CDR3 size: 14 residues. CDR3 protein: CASSPGTGENEQFF. For the CDR3, the DNA is TGTGCCAGCTCACCCGGAACAGGCGAGAATGAGCAGTTCTTC. Combining the CDR3 with reference TRBV18 and TRBJ2-1 gives the whole variable domain NAGVMQNPRHLVRRRGQEARLRCSPMKGHSHVYWYRQLPEEGLKFMVYLQKENIIDESGMPKERFSAEFPKEGPSILRIQQVVRGDSAAYFCASSPGTGENEQFFGPGTRLTVL.

The chain uses TRBV3-1 (or the pseudogene TRBV3-2) and TRBJ1-6, with 11 bases fitting TRBD1. The V segment lost 0 bases and the J segment 9 bases; nucleotides outside the gene matches: 1. The CDR3 runs 15 residues. The germline gives CDR1 LGHDT, CDR2 YNNKEL (reference sequence). Here the CDR3 DNA reads TGTGCCAGCAGCCAAGAAGGGACAGGGGGTTCACCCCTCCACTTT. Encoded protein: CASSQEGTGGSPLHF.

The chain links TRBV24-1 to TRBJ2-1; 13 bases map to TRBD2. The V segment lost 4 bases and the J segment 0 bases; nucleotides outside the gene matches: 5. The CDR3 length is 18 residues. Germline-derived CDR1 and CDR2 are KGHDR and SFDVKD. CDR3 in DNA: TGTGCCACCAGTGACCCGGGACTAGCGGGGAGCTCCTACAATGAGCAGTTCTTC. It translates to CATSDPGLAGSSYNEQFF.

This clone was seen a single time. This chain connects TRBV7-6 to TRBJ1-4; a possible D gene is TRBD1 (6 bases). CDR1 is SGHVS and CDR2 is FNYEAQ in the germline V gene. This CDR3 region has 14 residues. The V end lost 1 base, the J end lost 3 bases, and 6 bases lay between the germline ends. The CDR3 sequence is CASSLGQANEKLFF. As DNA, the CDR3 is TGTGCCAGCAGCTTAGGACAGGCTAATGAAAAACTGTTTTTT.

The rearrangement uses TRBV6-1 and TRBJ1-2; TRBD1 matches at 7 bases. The ends lost 1 base at V and 4 bases at J; junction bases unmatched: 6. The germline CDR1 and CDR2 sequences are MNHNS and SASEGT. The length of the CDR3 is 15 residues. DNA of the CDR3: TGTGCCAGCAGTGAAGGGACAGGCCTCGCCTATGGCTACACCTTC. This encodes CASSEGTGLAYGYTF.

V is TRBV7-3 and J is TRBJ2-3; TRBD2 matches 14 bases. Trimming removed 1 base from V and 2 bases from J; junction bases left unmatched: 23. Germline V gene lookup returns CDR1 SGHTA and CDR2 FQGTGA. The CDR3 sequence is 24 residues long. CDR3 nucleotides: TGTGCCAGCAGCTTAAGGCCGCCGCCCAGGGGACTAGCGGGGGACAAGGGGGCCACAGATACGCAGTATTTT. As protein: CASSLRPPPRGLAGDKGATDTQYF.

The J gene is TRBJ2-3, the V gene TRBV10-3; 10 bases are shared with TRBD2. This CDR3 is 13 amino acids long. V lost 10 bases, J lost 1 base, and 2 bases stayed unmatched. Per the germline V gene, CDR1 is ENHRY and CDR2 is SYGVKD. The CDR3 region is CATGTSGTDTQYF. The DNA for the CDR3 is TGTGCCACTGGGACTAGCGGCACAGATACGCAGTATTTT.

This clone was detected only once. V gene TRBV6-5 combines with J gene TRBJ2-1; 7 positions match TRBD1. The CDR3 contains 14 residues. Germline values: CDR1 MNHEY, CDR2 SVGAGI. The V gene end was trimmed by 5 bases and the J gene end by 6 bases; junction bases not matched to a gene: 7. The CDR3 bases are TGTGCCAGCAGTCTACGACAGGGCCCCAATGAGCAGTTCTTC. Its protein is CASSLRQGPNEQFF.

The chain combines TRBV19 with TRBJ2-1; 7 nucleotides agree with TRBD2. V shed 5 bases and J 9 bases; nucleotides not matched to a gene: 22. CDR1 LNHDA and CDR2 SQIVND come from the germline V gene (reference sequence). The CDR3 extends over 18 amino acids. CDR3 sequence reads: CASSRLRLGSGFPGEQFF. The DNA of the CDR3 is TGTGCCAGTAGTCGGTTGCGACTAGGTAGCGGGTTCCCGGGTGAGCAGTTCTTC.

This chain joins TRBV30 and TRBJ2-3, with a tentative D call TRBD2 (6 bases). Germline loops: CDR1 GTSNPN, CDR2 SVGIG (reference sequence). Trimming removed 3 bases at V and 6 bases at J, with 10 bases between. The CDR3 is made up of 12 amino acids. CDR3 sequence: CAWRWDSDTQYF. The CDR3 bases are TGTGCCTGGAGATGGGACTCTGATACGCAGTATTTT. The full variable domain, its missing parts supplied by reference TRBV30 and TRBJ2-3, is SQTIHQWPATLVQPVGSPLSLECTVEGTSNPNLYWYRQAAGRGLQLLFYSVGIGQISSEVPQNLSASRPQDRQFILSSKKLLLSDSGFYLCAWRWDSDTQYFGPGTRLTVL.

V is TRBV18 and J is TRBJ1-5; 10 nucleotides agree with TRBD1. V was clipped by 0 bases and J by 10 bases; unmatched bases: 12. Germline V CDR1 and CDR2: KGHSH, LQKENI. The CDR3 covers 17 residues. The CDR3 loop reads CASSPPDRGARISPQHF. The CDR3 DNA sequence: TGTGCCAGCTCACCACCGGACAGGGGGGCGCGGATATCACCCCAGCATTTT.

The chain couples TRBV14 to TRBJ1-4; no clear D gene. The V and J ends lost 5 bases and 5 bases respectively, with 15 bases between them. The CDR3 has 15 residues. Per germline, CDR1 SGHDN and CDR2 FVKESK. This CDR3 reads CASSSQSGRNEKLFF. The CDR3 coding sequence is TGTGCCAGCAGCTCACAGTCGGGGAGGAATGAAAAACTGTTTTTT.

A few counts support this clone. This rearrangement joins TRBV27 to TRBJ2-7; D not certain. Germline CDR1 is MNHEY and CDR2 is SMNVEV (reference sequence). This CDR3 contains 13 residues. Deletions cut 8 bases from V and 0 bases from J, with 11 bases between. CDR3 amino acids: CASRLGYSYEQYF. In DNA, the CDR3 is TGTGCCAGCCGTCTGGGCTACTCCTACGAGCAGTACTTC.

The chain employs TRBV10-3 and TRBJ1-1; D not resolved. The V gene lost 0 bases and the J gene lost 5 bases, with 19 bases spanning the gap. This CDR3 contains 17 residues. CDR1 and CDR2 (germline): ENHRY, SYGVKD. The CDR3 is CAISESANRAQQTEAFF. In nucleotides, the CDR3 is TGTGCCATCAGTGAGTCGGCTAATCGAGCCCAACAGACTGAAGCTTTCTTT.

V and J are TRBV2 and TRBJ1-2; TRBD1 is a possible D gene (6 bases). CDR1 and CDR2 from the germline V gene are SNHLY and FYNNEI. The CDR3 loop spans 14 amino acids. Trimming took off 8 bases at V and 2 bases at J, with 15 bases between the two ends. The CDR3 spells CASRAGTTNYGYTF. The DNA for the CDR3 is TGTGCCAGCCGCGCCGGGACAACGAACTATGGCTACACCTTC.

The genes are TRBV19 and TRBJ1-1; D might be TRBD1 (5 bases). CDR3 size: 14 residues. Trimming shortened V by 4 bases and J by 4 bases, and 13 bases separated the two germline ends. Germline CDR1 and CDR2: LNHDA and SQIVND (reference sequence). The CDR3 DNA reads TGTGCCAGTAGTAGAGGAAAGGGGTCCACTGAAGCTTTCTTT. Residues: CASSRGKGSTEAFF.